The rows below give T cell receptor beta chains drawn from one sample of a study of shared clonotypes between healthy human individuals. The method was immunoSEQ multiplex PCR; TCRdb's version includes in-frame clones alone and lacks a portion of them. The table has around 2,000,000 clones, just over 90% seen once; the top ten hold 1.5% to 2%. Sequenced sample: naive CD8+ T cells from PBMCs. The receptor source for this set is a man aged 18 to 30 in good health. Some clones in this sample may be carry-over from other donors' samples. The CDR3 runs from the conserved cysteine through the conserved F or W. Each record gives: V gene, D gene, clone size, CDR3 length, J gene, CDR3 DNA, CDR3 protein. The D gene is left open where the match is weak. Size tells how often a clone was seen (once, few, many) or the class of an expanded clone, and some rows leave it out.

V: TRBV5-1
D: TRBD2
size: NA
length: 15
J: TRBJ2-7
DNA: TGCGCCAGCAGCTTGGGGGAGGGAATGAACTACGAGCAGTACTTC
CDR3: CASSLGEGMNYEQYF

V: TRBV27
D: TRBD2
size: NA
length: 14
J: TRBJ2-7
DNA: TGTGCCAGCAGTTTAAGCGGGAGGGCCGGAGAGCAGTACTTC
CDR3: CASSLSGRAGEQYF

V: TRBV5-4
D: TRBD2
size: once
length: 14
J: TRBJ2-7
DNA: TGTGCCAGCAGCAGCTGGACTAGTTTCCACGAGCAGTACTTC
CDR3: CASSSWTSFHEQYF

V: TRBV7-3
D: NA
size: NA
length: 12
J: TRBJ2-2
DNA: TGTGCCAGCATCCGGGACACCGGGGAGCTGTTTTTT
CDR3: CASIRDTGELFF

V: TRBV9
D: NA
size: NA
length: 14
J: TRBJ2-3
DNA: TGTGCCAGCAGCCCTTTCGCCAACACAGATACGCAGTATTTT
CDR3: CASSPFANTDTQYF

V: TRBV10-3
D: TRBD1
size: NA
length: 15
J: TRBJ1-1
DNA: TGTGCCACCGGGGTGAGGGGGACAGGGAACACTGAAGCTTTCTTT
CDR3: CATGVRGTGNTEAFF

V: TRBV28
D: NA
size: NA
length: 13
J: TRBJ1-2
DNA: TGTGCCAGCACCCCATTAGGGCCCTATGGCTACACCTTC
CDR3: CASTPLGPYGYTF

V: TRBV11-1
D: TRBD2
size: NA
length: 16
J: TRBJ2-1
DNA: TGTGCCAGCAGCTTAAGGACTAGCGGGAATTACAATGAGCAGTTCTTC
CDR3: CASSLRTSGNYNEQFF

V: TRBV10-3
D: TRBD2
size: NA
length: 15
J: TRBJ2-6
DNA: TGTGCCATCCTAGCGGGAGGCTCTGGGGCCAACGTCCTGACTTTC
CDR3: CAILAGGSGANVLTF

V: TRBV29-1
D: NA
size: few
length: 13
J: TRBJ1-4
DNA: TGCAGCGTTGAATCGGGTCGGCAAGAAAAACTGTTTTTT
CDR3: CSVESGRQEKLFF

V: TRBV28
D: NA
size: once
length: 17
J: TRBJ2-7
DNA: TGTGCCAGCAGTTTATTTGGGGGGGCTACGGACTCCTACGAGCAGTACTTC
CDR3: CASSLFGGATDSYEQYF

V: TRBV30
D: TRBD1
size: NA
length: 14
J: TRBJ2-7
DNA: TGTGCCTGGGGCCCCGGGACAGGGTTTTACGAGCAGTACTTC
CDR3: CAWGPGTGFYEQYF

V: TRBV13
D: NA
size: NA
length: 12
J: TRBJ2-3
DNA: TGTGCCAGCAGTTTAGGATCAGATACGCAGTATTTT
CDR3: CASSLGSDTQYF

V: TRBV5-4
D: NA
size: NA
length: 13
J: TRBJ2-1
DNA: TGTGCCAGCAGCTTGGCCTTTACCAATGAGCAGTTCTTC
CDR3: CASSLAFTNEQFF

V: TRBV12-5
D: NA
size: NA
length: 14
J: TRBJ2-5
DNA: TGTGCTAGTGGTTTGGGCGGGATCCAAGAGACCCAGTACTTC
CDR3: CASGLGGIQETQYF

V: TRBV5-1
D: NA
size: NA
length: 12
J: TRBJ2-1
DNA: TGCGCCAGCAGCTTTCCCGGTAATGAGCAGTTCTTC
CDR3: CASSFPGNEQFF

V: TRBV7-9
D: NA
size: NA
length: 14
J: TRBJ2-1
DNA: TGTGCCAGCAGCCGGACGGGTCGGAACAATGAGCAGTTCTTC
CDR3: CASSRTGRNNEQFF

V: TRBV5-6
D: NA
size: NA
length: 12
J: TRBJ1-4
DNA: TGTGCCAGCAGCTTTCTCCAAGGAAAACTGTTTTTT
CDR3: CASSFLQGKLFF

V: TRBV9
D: NA
size: NA
length: 15
J: TRBJ2-7
DNA: TGTGCCAGCAGCGTAGCAGGGGCGGCCTCCTACGAGCAGTACTTC
CDR3: CASSVAGAASYEQYF

V: TRBV4-1
D: NA
size: NA
length: 15
J: TRBJ1-1
DNA: TGCGCCAGCAGCCAAGGCGGAAGAGGGAACACTGAAGCTTTCTTT
CDR3: CASSQGGRGNTEAFF

V: TRBV7-9
D: NA
size: NA
length: 12
J: TRBJ2-1
DNA: TGTGCCAGCAGCTTAGGAAGTAATGAGCAGTTCTTC
CDR3: CASSLGSNEQFF

V: TRBV27
D: NA
size: NA
length: 14
J: TRBJ2-7
DNA: TGTGCCAACCCCCCCCCGGACGGCAAAGGAAAGCAGTACTTC
CDR3: CANPPPDGKGKQYF

V: TRBV7-9
D: NA
size: NA
length: 15
J: TRBJ2-1
DNA: TGTGCCAGCAGCTCCTCTGGCGGACCGTACAATGAGCAGTTCTTC
CDR3: CASSSSGGPYNEQFF

V: TRBV6-5
D: NA
size: NA
length: 16
J: TRBJ2-1
DNA: TGTGCCAGCAGTTACGGCGGCTTACTCTCCTACAATGAGCAGTTCTTC
CDR3: CASSYGGLLSYNEQFF

V: TRBV5-1
D: TRBD1
size: NA
length: 18
J: TRBJ1-2
DNA: TGCGCCAGCAGCTTGGCCGCACAGGGGGCGATCGGGGACTATGGCTACACCTTC
CDR3: CASSLAAQGAIGDYGYTF

V: TRBV7-8
D: NA
size: NA
length: 13
J: TRBJ1-1
DNA: TGTGCCAGCAGGGGCGGTGAGGCCAATGAAGCTTTCTTT
CDR3: CASRGGEANEAFF

V: TRBV5-6
D: NA
size: NA
length: 13
J: TRBJ1-2
DNA: TGTGCCAGCAGCTCGGGCTCCCTGGCGGGCTACACCTTC
CDR3: CASSSGSLAGYTF

V: TRBV4-1
D: TRBD1
size: few
length: 13
J: TRBJ2-7
DNA: TGCGCCAGCAGCCAAGGGACAGGGTCCGAGCAGTACTTC
CDR3: CASSQGTGSEQYF

V: TRBV5-6
D: NA
size: NA
length: 16
J: TRBJ2-6
DNA: TGTGCCAGCAGCTCCACCGACTCCTCTGGGGCCAACGTCCTGACTTTC
CDR3: CASSSTDSSGANVLTF

V: TRBV21-1
D: NA
size: NA
length: 14
J: TRBJ2-3
DNA: TGTGCCAGCAGCAAAGCGAACAGAACAGATACGCAGTATTTT
CDR3: CASSKANRTDTQYF

V: TRBV9
D: TRBD1
size: NA
length: 17
J: TRBJ2-1
DNA: TGTGCCAGCAGCAAACGGACAGGGGTCATCTCCTACAATGAGCAGTTCTTC
CDR3: CASSKRTGVISYNEQFF

V: TRBV14
D: TRBD1
size: NA
length: 14
J: TRBJ2-1
DNA: TGTGCCAGCAGCCACAGGGACAGCTACAATGAGCAGTTCTTC
CDR3: CASSHRDSYNEQFF

V: TRBV7-9
D: TRBD2
size: NA
length: 16
J: TRBJ2-5
DNA: TGTGCCAGCAGCCCCGGACTAGCGGGAGATGGAGAGACCCAGTACTTC
CDR3: CASSPGLAGDGETQYF

V: TRBV27
D: TRBD2
size: NA
length: 14
J: TRBJ2-7
DNA: TGTGCCAGCAGCCCAACTAGCGTCCCCTACGAGCAGTACTTC
CDR3: CASSPTSVPYEQYF

V: TRBV12-2
D: NA
size: NA
length: 16
J: TRBJ1-1
DNA: TGTGCAAGTCCGGTTACTGGGGTCAGGGAGGACACTGAAGCTTTCTTT
CDR3: CASPVTGVREDTEAFF

V: TRBV30
D: NA
size: few
length: 13
J: TRBJ1-5
DNA: TGTGCCTGGAGTGAGGGAGGCAATCAGCCCCAGCATTTT
CDR3: CAWSEGGNQPQHF

V: TRBV5-4
D: TRBD1
size: NA
length: 16
J: TRBJ2-1
DNA: TGTGCCAGCAGCTTGGGGTGGACAGGGGGACGCAATGAGCAGTTCTTC
CDR3: CASSLGWTGGRNEQFF

V: TRBV4-1
D: TRBD1
size: NA
length: 17
J: TRBJ2-5
DNA: TGCGCCAGCAGCCAAGTAGGGGGGACAGGGTACCAAGAGACCCAGTACTTC
CDR3: CASSQVGGTGYQETQYF

V: TRBV19
D: NA
size: NA
length: 16
J: TRBJ2-7
DNA: TGTGCCAGTAGTATAAGTCGTACTTCACCTTCCTACGAGCAGTACTTC
CDR3: CASSISRTSPSYEQYF

V: TRBV6-7
D: NA
size: NA
length: 12
J: TRBJ2-7
DNA: TGTGCCAGCAGTTTTTCCCCCTACGAGCAGTACTTC
CDR3: CASSFSPYEQYF

V: TRBV28
D: NA
size: NA
length: 14
J: TRBJ1-5
DNA: TGTGCCAGCAGTTCTACGACCGGGAGTCAGCCCCAGCATTTT
CDR3: CASSSTTGSQPQHF